This T cell receptor (beta chain) was obtained from a study of OX40 agonist ivuxolimab in advanced cancers. Broader study findings: Averaged across samples, CD8+ T cells carried more expanded clones than CD4+ did.

On this clone itself: Its antigen is still unknown.

Sequencing was performed with immunoSEQ multiplex PCR; in TCRdb, only in-frame clones are kept and a portion is missing. The sample comprises fewer than 90,000 clones, 89% of which are singletons, and 0.3% to 0.45% rests with the top ten. The CDR3 extends over 13 amino acids. Germline CDR1 reads MDHEN; CDR2 reads SYDVKM. The V end lost 6 bases, the J end lost 4 bases, and 12 bases lay between the germline ends. This specimen consisted of CD4+ or CD8+ T cells sorted from blood, obtained in a trial of the OX40 agonist ivuxolimab. This receptor was identified in an adult with an advanced solid tumor such as melanoma, head and neck, liver or kidney cancer. The chain has TRBV28 and TRBJ1-2; D perhaps matches TRBD1 (6 bases). This chain's CDR3 is CASSVDSLYGYTF. In DNA, the CDR3 is TGTGCCAGCAGCGTGGACAGCCTCTATGGCTACACCTTC.